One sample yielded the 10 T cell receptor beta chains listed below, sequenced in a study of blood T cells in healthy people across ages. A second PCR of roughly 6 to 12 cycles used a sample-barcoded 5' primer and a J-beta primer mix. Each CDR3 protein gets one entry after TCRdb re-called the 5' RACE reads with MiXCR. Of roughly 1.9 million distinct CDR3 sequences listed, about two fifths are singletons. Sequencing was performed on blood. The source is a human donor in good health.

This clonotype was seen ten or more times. CDR3 loop: CATSRDKDTQYF. CDR3 nucleotides: TGTGCCACCAGCAGAGATAAAGATACGCAGTATTTT. This rearrangement joins TRBV15 to TRBJ2-3; D not certain. From germline, CDR1 is LNHNV and CDR2 YYDKDF (reference sequence). Trimming took off 0 bases at V and 5 bases at J, with 3 bases between the two ends. The CDR3 has 12 residues.

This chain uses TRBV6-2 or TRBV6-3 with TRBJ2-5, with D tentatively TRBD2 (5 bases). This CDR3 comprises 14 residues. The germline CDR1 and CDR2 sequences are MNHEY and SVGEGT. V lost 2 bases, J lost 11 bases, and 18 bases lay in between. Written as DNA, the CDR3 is TGTGCCAGCAGTTACGCCCTAGCTATGTATGAGCAGTACTTC. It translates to CASSYALAMYEQYF.

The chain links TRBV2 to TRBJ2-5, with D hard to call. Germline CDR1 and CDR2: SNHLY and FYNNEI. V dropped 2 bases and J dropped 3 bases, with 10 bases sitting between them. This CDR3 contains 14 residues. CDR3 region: CASSEMEREETQYF. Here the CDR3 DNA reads TGTGCCAGCAGTGAAATGGAGCGCGAAGAGACCCAGTACTTC.

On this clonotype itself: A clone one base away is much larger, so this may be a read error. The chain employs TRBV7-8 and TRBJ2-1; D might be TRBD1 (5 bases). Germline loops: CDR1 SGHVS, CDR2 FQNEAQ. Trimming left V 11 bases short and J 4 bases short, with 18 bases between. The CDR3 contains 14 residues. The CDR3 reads CAGTHDRKYNEQFF. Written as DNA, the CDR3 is TGTGCCGGCACCCACGACAGAAAATACAATGAGCAGTTCTTC.

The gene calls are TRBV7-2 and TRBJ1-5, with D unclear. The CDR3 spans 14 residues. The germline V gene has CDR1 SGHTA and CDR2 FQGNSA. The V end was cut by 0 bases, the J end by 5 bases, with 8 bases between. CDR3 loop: CASSLAAEHQPQHF. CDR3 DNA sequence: TGTGCCAGCAGCTTAGCCGCGGAGCATCAGCCCCAGCATTTT.

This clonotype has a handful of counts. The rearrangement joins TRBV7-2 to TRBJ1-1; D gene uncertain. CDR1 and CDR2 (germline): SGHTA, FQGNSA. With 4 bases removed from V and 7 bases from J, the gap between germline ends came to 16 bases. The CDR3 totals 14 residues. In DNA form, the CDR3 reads TGTGCCAGCAGCTCGCCTCCGGGAACCCATGAAGCTTTCTTT. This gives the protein CASSSPPGTHEAFF.

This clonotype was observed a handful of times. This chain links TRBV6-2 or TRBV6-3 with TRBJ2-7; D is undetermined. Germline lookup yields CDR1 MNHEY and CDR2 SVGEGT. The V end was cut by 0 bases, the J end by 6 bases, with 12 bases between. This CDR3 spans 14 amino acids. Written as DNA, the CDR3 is TGTGCCAGCAGTTACTCGATGGGTCCCCGCGAGCAGTACTTC. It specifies CASSYSMGPREQYF.

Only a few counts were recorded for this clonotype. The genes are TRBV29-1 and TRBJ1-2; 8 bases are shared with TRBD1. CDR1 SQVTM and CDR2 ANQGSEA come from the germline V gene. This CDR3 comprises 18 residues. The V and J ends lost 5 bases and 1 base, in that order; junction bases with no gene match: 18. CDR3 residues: CSVSGTGPTPNDNYGYTF. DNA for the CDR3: TGCAGCGTTTCTGGGACAGGCCCCACACCAAATGATAACTATGGCTACACCTTC.

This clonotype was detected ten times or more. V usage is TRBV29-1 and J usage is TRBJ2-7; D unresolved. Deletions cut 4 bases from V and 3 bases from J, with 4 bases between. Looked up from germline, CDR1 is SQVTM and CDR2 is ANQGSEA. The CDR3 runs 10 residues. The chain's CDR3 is CSVADYEQYF. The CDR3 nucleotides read TGCAGCGTTGCGGACTACGAGCAGTACTTC.

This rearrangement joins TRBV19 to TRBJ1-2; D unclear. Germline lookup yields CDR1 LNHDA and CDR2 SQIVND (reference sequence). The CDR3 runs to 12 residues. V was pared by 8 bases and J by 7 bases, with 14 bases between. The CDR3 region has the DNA TGTGCCAGTGCCGCGCGGGGATCTGGCTACACCTTC. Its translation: CASAARGSGYTF.